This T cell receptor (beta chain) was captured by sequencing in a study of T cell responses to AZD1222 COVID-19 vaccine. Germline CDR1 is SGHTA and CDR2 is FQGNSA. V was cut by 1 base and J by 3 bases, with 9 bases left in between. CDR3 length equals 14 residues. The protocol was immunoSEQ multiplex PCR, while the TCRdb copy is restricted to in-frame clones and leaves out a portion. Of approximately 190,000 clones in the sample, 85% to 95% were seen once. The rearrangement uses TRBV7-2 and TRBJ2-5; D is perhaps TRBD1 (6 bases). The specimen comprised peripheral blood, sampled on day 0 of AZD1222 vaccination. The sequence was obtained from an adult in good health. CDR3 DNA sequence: TGTGCCAGCAGCTTAGTGACAGGAAAAGAGACCCAGTACTTC. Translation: CASSLVTGKETQYF.